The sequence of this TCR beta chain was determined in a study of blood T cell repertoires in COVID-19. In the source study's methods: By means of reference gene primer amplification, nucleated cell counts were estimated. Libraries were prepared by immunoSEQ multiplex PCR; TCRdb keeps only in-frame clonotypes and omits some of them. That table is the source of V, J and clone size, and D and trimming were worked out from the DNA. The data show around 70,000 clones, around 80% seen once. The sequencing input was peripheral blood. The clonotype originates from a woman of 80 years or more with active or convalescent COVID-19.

DNA of the CDR3: TGTGCCAGCAGCCCGCAGGGGATTGGAAACACCATATATTTT. Protein: CASSPQGIGNTIYF. The V call is TRBV7-2, the J call TRBJ1-3; TRBD1 is a possible D gene (6 bases). Germline CDR1 and CDR2: SGHTA and FQGNSA. Trimming stripped 5 bases from V and 3 bases from J, with 11 bases between. This CDR3 has 14 amino acids.